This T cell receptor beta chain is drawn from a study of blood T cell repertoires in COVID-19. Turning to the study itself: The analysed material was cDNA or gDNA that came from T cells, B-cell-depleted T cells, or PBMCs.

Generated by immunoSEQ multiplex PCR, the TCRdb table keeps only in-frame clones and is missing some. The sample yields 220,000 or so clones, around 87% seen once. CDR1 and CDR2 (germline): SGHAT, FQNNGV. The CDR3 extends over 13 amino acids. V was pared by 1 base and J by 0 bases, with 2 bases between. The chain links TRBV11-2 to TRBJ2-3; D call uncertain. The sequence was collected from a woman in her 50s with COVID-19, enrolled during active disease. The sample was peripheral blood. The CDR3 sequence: CASSLVSTDTQYF. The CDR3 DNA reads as TGTGCCAGCAGCTTAGTAAGCACAGATACGCAGTATTTT.